This T cell receptor (beta chain) was found in a study of T cells after yellow fever vaccination (dated by TCRdb to 2018 to 2020). The study in broad terms: Libraries from fractions with low cell numbers were prepared with the SMART-Seq v4 Ultra Low Input RNA kit. To track T-cell clones before and after primary and booster YFV17D yellow fever vaccination, bulk TCR alpha and beta repertoires were sequenced longitudinally. The cohort comprised two healthy male donors, one aged 18 to 29 and one aged 30 to 40 years. Blood was drawn at multiple timepoints before and after primary and secondary immunization, with bulk PBMC replicates and cell subsets isolated.

In its sample, this clonotype was seen a few times. Its antigen has not been determined. No base quality values were provided; no much bigger clone lies one nucleotide off. The reads were generated on an Illumina NovaSeq 6000. TCR cDNA was synthesized by 5'RACE template switching, which introduced a universal primer site and unique molecular identifiers. Priming of cDNA synthesis was performed from both the TCR alpha and TCR beta constant segments. Library amplification involved two PCR steps, and the second step added sample barcodes and sequencing adapters. Libraries were sequenced on Illumina HiSeq 2500 (2x100 bp) or NovaSeq (2x150 bp). The authors' analysis ran thus. Reads were demultiplexed and collapsed into UMI consensus sequences with MIGEC, and V(D)J alignment was performed with MiXCR. Vaccine-responding clonotypes were defined with edgeR using replicate PBMC samples, requiring FDR below 0.01 and a log2 fold change above 5 up to day 15. Bulk clonotypes were assigned CD4 or CD8 identity according to which sequenced CD4 or CD8 repertoire held them at higher abundance. Through fastp at Q25 and MiXCR, TCRdb rebuilt clones from the public reads, retaining in-frame beta chains. Each record represents a unique CDR3 protein, reported with the most common genes and DNA among its rows. These V and J calls derive from TCRdb rather than the authors' analysis. Here the sample has a few hundred thousand distinct CDR3 sequences; roughly an eighth occur a single time. The ten largest clones add up to about 3% of the sample.

CDR1 LGHDT and CDR2 YNNKEL are derived from the germline V gene (reference sequence). V trim: 4 bases; J trim: 1 base; unmatched bases: 7. The CDR3 contains 16 residues, cysteine and phenylalanine counted. CDR3 DNA only is kept here, 48 bases in frame from base 1. In light of the paper, this sample's treatment or condition label describes: live attenuated yellow fever vaccine strain. PBMCs were isolated from peripheral blood using a standard Ficoll-Paque protocol. Dynabeads CD4 and CD8 positive selection kits were used to isolate CD4 and CD8 T-cell fractions. RNA was extracted with TriZol from bulk PBMCs, CD4 and CD8 fractions, and dextramer-positive and dextramer-negative fractions. General study outcomes and caveats: After the booster, most clones that had expanded after primary vaccination were detected again (around 96% of CD4 and 88% of CD8), suggesting broad maintenance of memory. The study included only a couple of donors, which limits how far the findings can be generalized. Compared with the primary T-cell response, the secondary T-cell response was faster but weaker, reaching its peak on day 5 rather than on day 15. A small share of clonotypes was detected in both CD4 and CD8 compartments, with the overlap likely arising from convergent recombination. Because abundant contaminating clonotypes from the bulk population could be contained in FACS-sorted repertoires, computational filtering was required.

Recombination joined TRBV3-1 with TRBJ2-5; the junction holds 9 bases that match TRBD1. The sample was CD4+ T cells sorted from PBMCs, taken 15 days after the yellow fever booster vaccination. This receptor was obtained from a young man who received the YFV17D yellow fever vaccine. The sequenced DNA is TGTGCCAGCAGCCTCACTGGGACAGGGATCCAAGAGACCCAGTACTTC. This encodes CASSLTGTGIQETQYF.